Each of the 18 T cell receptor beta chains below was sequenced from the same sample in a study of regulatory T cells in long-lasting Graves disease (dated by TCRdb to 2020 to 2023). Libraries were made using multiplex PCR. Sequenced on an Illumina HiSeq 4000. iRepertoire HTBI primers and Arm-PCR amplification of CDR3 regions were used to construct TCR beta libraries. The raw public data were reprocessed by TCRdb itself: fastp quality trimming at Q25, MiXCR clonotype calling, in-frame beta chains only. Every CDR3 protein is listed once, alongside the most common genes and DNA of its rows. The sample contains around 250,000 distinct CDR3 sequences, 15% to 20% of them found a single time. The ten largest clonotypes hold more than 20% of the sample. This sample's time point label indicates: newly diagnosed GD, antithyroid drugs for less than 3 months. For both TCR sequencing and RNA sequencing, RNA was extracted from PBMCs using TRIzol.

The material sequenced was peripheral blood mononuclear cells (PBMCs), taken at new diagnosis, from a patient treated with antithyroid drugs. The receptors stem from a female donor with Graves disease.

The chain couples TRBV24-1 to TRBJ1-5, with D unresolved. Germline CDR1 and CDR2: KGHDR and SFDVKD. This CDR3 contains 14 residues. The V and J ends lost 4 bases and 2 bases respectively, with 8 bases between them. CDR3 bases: TGTGCCACCAGTGACCCTAGAGGCAATCAGCCCCAGCATTTT. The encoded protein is CATSDPRGNQPQHF.

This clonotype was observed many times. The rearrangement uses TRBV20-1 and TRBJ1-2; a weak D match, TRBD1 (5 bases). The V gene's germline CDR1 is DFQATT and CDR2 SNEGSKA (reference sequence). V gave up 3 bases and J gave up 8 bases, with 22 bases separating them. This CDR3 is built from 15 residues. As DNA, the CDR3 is TGCAGTGCTAGCGCCTCCCAGGGAGAGTTGAGAGGCTACACCTTC. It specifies CSASASQGELRGYTF.

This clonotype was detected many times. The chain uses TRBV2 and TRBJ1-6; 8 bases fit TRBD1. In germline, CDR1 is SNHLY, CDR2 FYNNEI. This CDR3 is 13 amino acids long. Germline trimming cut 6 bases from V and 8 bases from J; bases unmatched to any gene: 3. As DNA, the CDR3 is TGTGCCAGCAGCGTGGACAGGGATTCACCCCTCCACTTT. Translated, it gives CASSVDRDSPLHF.

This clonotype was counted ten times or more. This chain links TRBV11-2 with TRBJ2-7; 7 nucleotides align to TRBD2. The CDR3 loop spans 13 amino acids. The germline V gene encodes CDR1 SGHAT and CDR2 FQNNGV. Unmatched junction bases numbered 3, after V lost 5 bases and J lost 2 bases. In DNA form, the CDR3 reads TGTGCCAGCAGCACGGGGGGAGCCTACGAGCAGTACTTC. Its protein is CASSTGGAYEQYF. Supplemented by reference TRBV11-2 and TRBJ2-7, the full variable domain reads EAGVAQSPRYKIIEKRQSVAFWCNPISGHATLYWYQQILGQGPKLLIQFQNNGVVDDSQLPKDRFSAERLKGVDSTLKIQPAKLEDSAVYLCASSTGGAYEQYFGPGTRLTVT.

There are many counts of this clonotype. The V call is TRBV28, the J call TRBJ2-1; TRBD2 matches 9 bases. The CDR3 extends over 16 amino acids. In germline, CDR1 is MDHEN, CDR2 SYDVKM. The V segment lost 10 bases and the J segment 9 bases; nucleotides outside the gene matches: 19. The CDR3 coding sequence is TGTGCCACCCAGGGATGGTTAGCGGGAGCATTGGGTGAGCAGTTCTTC. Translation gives CATQGWLAGALGEQFF.

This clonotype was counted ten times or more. CDR3 sequence: CASKTESYEQYF. The CDR3 DNA reads as TGTGCCAGCAAAACCGAATCCTACGAGCAGTACTTC. The chain links TRBV2 to TRBJ2-7; D is unresolved. The V and J ends lost 7 bases and 1 base respectively, with 8 bases between them. Germline assignment: CDR1 SNHLY and CDR2 FYNNEI. The CDR3 contains 12 residues.

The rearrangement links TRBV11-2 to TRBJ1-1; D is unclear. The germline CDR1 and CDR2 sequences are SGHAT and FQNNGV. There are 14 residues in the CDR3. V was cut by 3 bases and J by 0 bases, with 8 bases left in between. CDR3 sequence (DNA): TGTGCCAGCAGCTTTGTAGGATTGAACACTGAAGCTTTCTTT. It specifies CASSFVGLNTEAFF.

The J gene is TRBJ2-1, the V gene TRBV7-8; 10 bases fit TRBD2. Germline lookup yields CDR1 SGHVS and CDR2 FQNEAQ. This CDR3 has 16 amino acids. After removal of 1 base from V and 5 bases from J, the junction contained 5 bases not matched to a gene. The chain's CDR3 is CASSLVSLAGDNEQFF. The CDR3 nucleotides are TGTGCCAGCAGCTTAGTCTCCCTAGCGGGAGACAATGAGCAGTTCTTC.

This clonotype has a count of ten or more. The CDR3 sequence is CASSFQGGEKLFF. The CDR3 coding sequence is TGTGCCAGCAGTTTCCAGGGGGGGGAAAAACTGTTTTTT. The chain uses TRBV27 and TRBJ1-4; TRBD1 agrees at 7 bases. V shed 3 bases, J shed 8 bases, and the junction held 3 bases outside the gene matches. The CDR3 spans 13 residues. Germline loops: CDR1 MNHEY, CDR2 SMNVEV (reference sequence).

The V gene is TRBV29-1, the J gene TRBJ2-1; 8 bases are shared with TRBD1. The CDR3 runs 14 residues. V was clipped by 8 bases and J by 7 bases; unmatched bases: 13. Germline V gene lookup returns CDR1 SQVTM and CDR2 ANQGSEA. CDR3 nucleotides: TGCAGCTTATCGGCAGGGGGCGCGAGAAATGAGCAGTTCTTC. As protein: CSLSAGGARNEQFF.

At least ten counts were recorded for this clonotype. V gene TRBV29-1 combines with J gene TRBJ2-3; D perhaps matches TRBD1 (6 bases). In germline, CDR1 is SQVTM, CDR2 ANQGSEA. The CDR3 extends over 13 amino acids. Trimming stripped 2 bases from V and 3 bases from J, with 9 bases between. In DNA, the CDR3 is TGCAGCGTTGAAAACAGGGAAACAGATACGCAGTATTTT. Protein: CSVENRETDTQYF.

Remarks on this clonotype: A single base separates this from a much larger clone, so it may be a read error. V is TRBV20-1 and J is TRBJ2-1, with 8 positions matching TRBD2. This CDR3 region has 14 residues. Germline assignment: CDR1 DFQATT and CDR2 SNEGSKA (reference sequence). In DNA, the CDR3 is TGCAGTGCGACACCTAGACGGGAGGGCAATGAGCGGTTCTTC. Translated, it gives CSATPRREGNERFF.

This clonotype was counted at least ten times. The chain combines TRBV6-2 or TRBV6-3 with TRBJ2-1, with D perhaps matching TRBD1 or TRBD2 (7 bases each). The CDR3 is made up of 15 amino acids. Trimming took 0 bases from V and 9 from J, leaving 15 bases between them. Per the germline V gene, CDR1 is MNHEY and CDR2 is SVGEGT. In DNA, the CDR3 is TGTGCCAGCAGTTACTCTGGGGGAGGGGGCCGTGAGCAGTTCTTC. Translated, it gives CASSYSGGGGREQFF.

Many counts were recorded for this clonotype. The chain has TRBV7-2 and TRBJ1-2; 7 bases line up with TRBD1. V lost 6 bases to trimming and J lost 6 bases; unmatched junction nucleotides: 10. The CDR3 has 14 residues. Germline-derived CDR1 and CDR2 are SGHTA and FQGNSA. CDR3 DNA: TGTGCCAGCAGTCCTACCGACAGGGTGAATGGCTACACCTTC. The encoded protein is CASSPTDRVNGYTF.

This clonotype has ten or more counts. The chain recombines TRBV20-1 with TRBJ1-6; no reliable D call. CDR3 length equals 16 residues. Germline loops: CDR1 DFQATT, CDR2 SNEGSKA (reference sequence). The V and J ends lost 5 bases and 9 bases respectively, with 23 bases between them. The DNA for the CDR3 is TGCAGTGCTGATACACCGCGTGGTGGGTTCGGTTCACCCCTCCACTTT. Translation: CSADTPRGGFGSPLHF.

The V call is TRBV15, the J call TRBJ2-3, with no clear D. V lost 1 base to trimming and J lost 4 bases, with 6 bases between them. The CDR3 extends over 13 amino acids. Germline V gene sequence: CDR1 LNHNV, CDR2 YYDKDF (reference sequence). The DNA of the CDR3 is TGTGCCACCAGCAGAGGCCCACCAGATACGCAGTATTTT. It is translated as CATSRGPPDTQYF.

CDR3: CASSGGTSNQPQHF. For the CDR3, the DNA is TGTGCCAGCAGTGGGGGGACTAGCAATCAGCCCCAGCATTTT. This sequence joins TRBV2 and TRBJ1-5, with D possibly matching TRBD1 (5 bases). Germline CDR1 and CDR2: SNHLY and FYNNEI. The CDR3 is made up of 14 amino acids. V was trimmed by 4 bases and J by 0 bases, leaving 7 bases between them.

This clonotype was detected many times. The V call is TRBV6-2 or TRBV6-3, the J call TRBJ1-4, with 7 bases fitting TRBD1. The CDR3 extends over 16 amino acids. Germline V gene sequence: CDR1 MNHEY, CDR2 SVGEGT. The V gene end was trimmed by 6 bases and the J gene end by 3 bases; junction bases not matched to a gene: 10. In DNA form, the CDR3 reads TGTGCCAGCAGCCCGGGACAGCCTGGGGCTAATGAAAAACTGTTTTTT. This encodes CASSPGQPGANEKLFF.